The 21 T cell receptor beta chains listed next were all sequenced from one sample in a study of blood T cell repertoires in COVID-19. Some clones are missing from TCRdb's copy, which holds only in-frame ones; the method was immunoSEQ multiplex PCR. The sample carries fewer than 50,000 clones, about 80% recorded once. The sequencing sample was made of peripheral blood. The receptors come from a man aged 70-80 years with acute or convalescent COVID-19.

In its sample, this clone was seen a few times. The V and J genes are TRBV2 and TRBJ2-5, with 8 bases matching TRBD1. V lost 7 bases, J lost 2 bases, and 9 bases stayed unmatched. Looked up from germline, CDR1 is SNHLY and CDR2 is FYNNEI. The CDR3 has 15 residues. CDR3 coding DNA: TGTGCCAGCAACAACCCGGGACAGGTTCAAGAGACCCAGTACTTC. Its protein is CASNNPGQVQETQYF.

This chain connects TRBV24-1 to TRBJ2-3, with D tentatively TRBD2 (6 bases). The CDR3 is 15 residues long. V shed 4 bases and J shed 1 base, with 11 bases lying between them. Per the germline V gene, CDR1 is KGHDR and CDR2 is SFDVKD. The CDR3: CATSDPSAGTDTQYF. CDR3 bases: TGTGCCACCAGTGACCCTAGCGCTGGCACAGATACGCAGTATTTT.

CDR3 DNA: TGTGCCAGCAGCCCGGGACTAGCGGGGGGAACCGGGGAGCTGTTTTTT. This encodes CASSPGLAGGTGELFF. The chain employs TRBV2 and TRBJ2-2; 15 bases are a match to TRBD2. The germline gives CDR1 SNHLY, CDR2 FYNNEI. The trim removed 6 bases at V and 5 bases at J, leaving 4 bases unmatched. CDR3 length: 16 residues.

The rearrangement joins TRBV18 to TRBJ2-1, with TRBD1 identical over 8 bases. This CDR3 comprises 15 residues. V dropped 2 bases and J dropped 5; count of bases not matched to a gene: 5. Germline assignment: CDR1 KGHSH and CDR2 LQKENI. CDR3 in amino acids: CASSPGGQVNNEQFF. In nucleotides, the CDR3 is TGTGCCAGCTCACCAGGGGGACAGGTGAACAATGAGCAGTTCTTC.

This clone has just a few counts. This same CDR3 is encoded by further DNA sequences in the sample. The J gene is TRBJ2-7, the V gene TRBV3-1 (or the pseudogene TRBV3-2); the match to TRBD2 covers 11 bases. Per germline, CDR1 LGHDT and CDR2 YNNKEL (reference sequence). CDR3 length: 16 residues. Trimming removed 0 bases from V and 5 bases from J; junction bases left unmatched: 6. In DNA form, the CDR3 reads TGTGCCAGCAGCCAAGAGGTAACTAGCGGGAGTCACGAGCAGTACTTC. Its protein is CASSQEVTSGSHEQYF.

The genes are TRBV7-2 and TRBJ2-1, with TRBD2 matching over 8 bases. Germline V lookup: CDR1 SGHTA, CDR2 FQGNSA. Germline trimming cut 4 bases from V and 3 bases from J; bases unmatched to any gene: 14. The length of the CDR3 is 18 residues. The chain's CDR3 is CASSYGTRTAANYNEQFF. CDR3 coding DNA: TGTGCCAGCAGCTACGGGACTAGAACTGCGGCTAACTACAATGAGCAGTTCTTC.

The sample holds a few counts of this clone. The V call is TRBV5-5, the J call TRBJ1-1; a weak D match, TRBD1 (6 bases). Germline V lookup: CDR1 SGHKS, CDR2 YYEKEE (reference sequence). Trimming removed 0 bases at V and 4 bases at J, with 13 bases between. CDR3 length: 15 amino acids. CDR3 residues: CASSLEGRGITEAFF. The CDR3 DNA is TGTGCCAGCAGCTTGGAAGGCAGGGGAATCACTGAAGCTTTCTTT.

This chain uses TRBV29-1 with TRBJ2-5, with D perhaps TRBD1 (5 bases). Trimming stripped 5 bases from V and 1 base from J, with 17 bases between. Germline CDR1 and CDR2: SQVTM and ANQGSEA. CDR3 length equals 15 residues. CDR3 coding DNA: TGCAGCGTTAGGGGCACGGTCTACTCCCAAGAGACCCAGTACTTC. Protein sequence: CSVRGTVYSQETQYF.

The V gene is TRBV27, the J gene TRBJ1-5; D gene unclear. The ends were cut back, 2 bases at V and 3 bases at J, with 5 bases in the middle. CDR1 MNHEY and CDR2 SMNVEV come from the germline V gene (reference sequence). CDR3 length equals 13 residues. This CDR3 is CASSLQNNQPQHF. CDR3 in DNA: TGTGCCAGCAGTTTACAGAACAATCAGCCCCAGCATTTT.

The gene calls are TRBV12-3 or TRBV12-4 and TRBJ1-2, with D maybe TRBD1 (5 bases). The germline V and J ends were trimmed by 6 bases and 0 bases, with 8 bases remaining between them. CDR3 size: 13 residues. This chain's CDR3 is CASRKTANYGYTF. The CDR3 DNA sequence: TGTGCCAGCAGAAAGACAGCTAACTATGGCTACACCTTC.

This chain connects TRBV7-2 to TRBJ2-7, with TRBD1 identical over 10 bases. From germline, CDR1 is SGHTA and CDR2 FQGNSA. The CDR3 is 15 amino acids. Trimming removed 5 bases from V and 3 bases from J; junction bases left unmatched: 7. The CDR3 loop is CASSIGTGDFYEQYF. In nucleotides, the CDR3 is TGTGCCAGCAGCATAGGGACAGGGGATTTCTACGAGCAGTACTTC.

Ten or more counts support this clone. The chain recombines TRBV4-3 with TRBJ2-7; maybe TRBD1 (5 bases). CDR3 length: 15 residues. V was trimmed by 0 bases and J by 3 bases, leaving 12 bases between them. Germline CDR1 and CDR2: LGHNA and YSLEER. The CDR3 loop reads CASSQDFNGHYEQYF. The CDR3 bases are TGCGCCAGCAGCCAAGATTTTAACGGACACTACGAGCAGTACTTC.

The J gene is TRBJ2-5, the V gene TRBV7-2; 14 bases match TRBD2. J gave up 1 base and V 5 bases, and 12 bases lay outside the gene matches. This CDR3 is built from 19 residues. Germline loops: CDR1 SGHTA, CDR2 FQGNSA. Here the CDR3 reads CASSPNPGLAGVLQETQYF. The DNA of the CDR3 is TGTGCCAGCAGCCCTAATCCGGGACTAGCGGGAGTTCTCCAAGAGACCCAGTACTTC.

The V and J genes are TRBV6-5 and TRBJ1-2; 7 positions agree with TRBD1. V gave up 0 bases and J gave up 6 bases; unmatched junction bases: 1. CDR1 and CDR2 (germline): MNHEY, SVGAGI. The CDR3 loop spans 13 amino acids. CDR3 in DNA: TGTGCCAGCAGTTACTCAACAGGGGATGGCTACACCTTC. Protein: CASSYSTGDGYTF.

The chain carries TRBV6-2 or TRBV6-3 and TRBJ2-1, with D possibly matching TRBD1 (6 bases). Germline V lookup: CDR1 MNHEY, CDR2 SVGEGT. V was cut by 0 bases and J by 0 bases, with 15 bases left in between. The CDR3 covers 18 residues. The CDR3 DNA reads TGTGCCAGCAGTTACTCCCCAGTAACAGGGAACTCCTACAATGAGCAGTTCTTC. Translated: CASSYSPVTGNSYNEQFF.

This clone showed up just a few times. This chain's CDR3 is CASSYSTGSSYGYTF. The CDR3 DNA sequence: TGTGCCAGCAGTTACTCCACAGGCAGCAGTTATGGCTACACCTTC. The chain has TRBV6-5 and TRBJ1-2, with a weak D call TRBD1 (5 bases). The CDR3 has 15 amino acids. The V gene's germline CDR1 is MNHEY and CDR2 SVGAGI. V was cut by 0 bases and J by 5 bases, with 13 bases left in between.

Only one count was recorded for this clone. The chain joins TRBV18 to TRBJ2-1; no firm D call. V was clipped by 3 bases and J by 9 bases, with 6 bases between them. CDR3 length: 11 residues. Germline loops: CDR1 KGHSH, CDR2 LQKENI. CDR3 coding DNA: TGTGCCAGCTCACCTCGGGTTGAGCAGTTCTTC. It yields the protein CASSPRVEQFF.

This clone was found a few times. This chain links TRBV2 with TRBJ1-3; TRBD1 matches at 9 bases. In germline, CDR1 is SNHLY, CDR2 FYNNEI. This CDR3 contains 12 residues. With V trimmed by 4 bases and J by 8 bases, 0 bases remained unmatched. The CDR3 reads CASSGQGDTIYF. The CDR3 DNA reads TGTGCCAGCAGTGGACAGGGGGACACCATATATTTT.

CDR3 amino acids: CASSRDWGYGELFF. CDR3 DNA: TGTGCCAGCAGCCGGGACTGGGGATATGGGGAGCTGTTTTTT. The V and J genes are TRBV3-1 (or the pseudogene TRBV3-2) and TRBJ2-2, with D maybe TRBD2 (6 bases). Germline V gene sequence: CDR1 LGHDT, CDR2 YNNKEL (reference sequence). Trimming shortened V by 4 bases and J by 8 bases, and 14 bases separated the two germline ends. This CDR3 is 14 amino acids long.

The V call is TRBV28, the J call TRBJ1-5, with D perhaps matching TRBD1 (5 bases). The CDR3 sequence is 14 residues long. Germline V gives CDR1 MDHEN, CDR2 SYDVKM. The V end was cut by 3 bases, the J end by 4 bases, with 10 bases between. The CDR3 coding sequence is TGTGCCAGCAGTTTCGGAGGGGAAAATCAGCCCCAGCATTTT. Protein: CASSFGGENQPQHF.

CDR3 region: CASSSKGGTGAAEQYF. CDR3 in DNA: TGTGCCAGCAGTTCAAAGGGGGGGACAGGGGCAGCCGAGCAGTACTTC. This rearrangement joins TRBV6-5 to TRBJ2-7; TRBD1 matches 10 bases. The V gene end was trimmed by 4 bases and the J gene end by 6 bases; junction bases not matched to a gene: 12. CDR1 is MNHEY and CDR2 is SVGAGI in the germline V gene. This CDR3 has 16 amino acids.